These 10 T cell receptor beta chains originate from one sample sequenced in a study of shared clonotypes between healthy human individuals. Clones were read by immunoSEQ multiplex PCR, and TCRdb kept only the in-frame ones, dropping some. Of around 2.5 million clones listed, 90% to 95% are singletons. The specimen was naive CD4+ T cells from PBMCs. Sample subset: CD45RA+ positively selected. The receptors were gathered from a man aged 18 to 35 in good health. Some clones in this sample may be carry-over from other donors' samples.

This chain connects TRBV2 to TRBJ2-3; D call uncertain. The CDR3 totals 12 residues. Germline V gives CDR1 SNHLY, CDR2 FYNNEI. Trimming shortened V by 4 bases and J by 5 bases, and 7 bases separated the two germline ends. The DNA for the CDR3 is TGTGCCAGCAGTGGCCGACGAGATACGCAGTATTTT. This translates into CASSGRRDTQYF.

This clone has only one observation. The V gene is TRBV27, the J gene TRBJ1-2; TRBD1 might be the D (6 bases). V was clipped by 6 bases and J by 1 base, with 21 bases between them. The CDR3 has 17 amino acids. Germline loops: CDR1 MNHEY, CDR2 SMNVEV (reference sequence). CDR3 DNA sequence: TGTGCCAGCAGATCAATTAGGACAGTGGCCTTTAACTATGGCTACACCTTC. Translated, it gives CASRSIRTVAFNYGYTF.

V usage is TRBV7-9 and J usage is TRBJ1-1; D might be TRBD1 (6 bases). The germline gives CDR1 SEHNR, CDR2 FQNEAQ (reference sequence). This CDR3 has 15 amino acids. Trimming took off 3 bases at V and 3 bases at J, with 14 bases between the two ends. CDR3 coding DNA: TGTGCCAGCAGCTTTAGGGGGGAGACATACACTGAAGCTTTCTTT. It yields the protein CASSFRGETYTEAFF.

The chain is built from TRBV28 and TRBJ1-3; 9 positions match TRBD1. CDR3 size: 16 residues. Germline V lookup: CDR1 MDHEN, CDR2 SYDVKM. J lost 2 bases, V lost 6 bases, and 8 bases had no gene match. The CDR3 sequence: CASSHGQGRTGNTIYF. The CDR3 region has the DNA TGTGCCAGCAGCCACGGACAGGGGAGAACTGGAAACACCATATATTTT. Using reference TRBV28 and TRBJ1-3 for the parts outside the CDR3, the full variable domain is DVKVTQSSRYLVKRTGEKVFLECVQDMDHENMFWYRQDPGLGLRLIYFSYDVKMKEKGDIPEGYSVSREKKERFSLILESASTNQTSMYLCASSHGQGRTGNTIYFGEGSWLTVV.

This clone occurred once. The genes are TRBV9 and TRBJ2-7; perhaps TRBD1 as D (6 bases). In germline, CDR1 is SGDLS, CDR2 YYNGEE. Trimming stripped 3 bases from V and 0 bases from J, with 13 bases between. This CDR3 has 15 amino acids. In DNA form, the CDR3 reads TGTGCCAGCAGCGCCGGTCCAGGGGCCTCCTACGAGCAGTACTTC. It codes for CASSAGPGASYEQYF.

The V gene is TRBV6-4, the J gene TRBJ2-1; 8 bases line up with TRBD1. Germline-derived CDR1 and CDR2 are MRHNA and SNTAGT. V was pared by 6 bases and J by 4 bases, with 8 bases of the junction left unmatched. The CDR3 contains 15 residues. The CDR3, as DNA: TGTGCCAGCAGCCTCAGACAGGGGATGTACAATGAGCAGTTCTTC. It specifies CASSLRQGMYNEQFF.

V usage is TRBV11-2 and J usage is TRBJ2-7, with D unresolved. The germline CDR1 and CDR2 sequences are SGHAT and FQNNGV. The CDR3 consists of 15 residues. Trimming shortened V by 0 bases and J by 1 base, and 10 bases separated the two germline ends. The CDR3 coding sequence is TGTGCCAGCAGCTTAGATCCTTACGGATCCTACGAGCAGTACTTC. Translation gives CASSLDPYGSYEQYF.

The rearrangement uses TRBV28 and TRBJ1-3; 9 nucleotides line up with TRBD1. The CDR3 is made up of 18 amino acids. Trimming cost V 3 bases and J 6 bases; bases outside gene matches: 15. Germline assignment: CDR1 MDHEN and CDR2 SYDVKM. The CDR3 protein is CASSLSGTGLSRANTIYF. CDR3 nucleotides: TGTGCCAGCAGTTTGAGCGGGACAGGGTTGTCGCGGGCAAACACCATATATTTT. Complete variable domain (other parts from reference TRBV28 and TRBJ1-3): DVKVTQSSRYLVKRTGEKVFLECVQDMDHENMFWYRQDPGLGLRLIYFSYDVKMKEKGDIPEGYSVSREKKERFSLILESASTNQTSMYLCASSLSGTGLSRANTIYFGEGSWLTVV.

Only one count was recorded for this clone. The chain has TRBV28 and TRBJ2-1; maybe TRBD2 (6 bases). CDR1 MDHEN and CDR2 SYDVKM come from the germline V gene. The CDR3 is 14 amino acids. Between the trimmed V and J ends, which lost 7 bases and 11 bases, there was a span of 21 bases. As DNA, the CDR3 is TGTGCCAGCAATGGGAGGTCCCAGTGGATGAAGCAGTTCTTC. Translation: CASNGRSQWMKQFF.

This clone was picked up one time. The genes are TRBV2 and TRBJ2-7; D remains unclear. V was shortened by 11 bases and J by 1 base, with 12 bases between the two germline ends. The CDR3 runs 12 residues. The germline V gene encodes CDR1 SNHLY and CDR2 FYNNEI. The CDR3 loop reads CAGRTDSYEQYF. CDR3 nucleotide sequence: TGTGCCGGCCGGACGGATTCCTACGAGCAGTACTTC.